The 21 T cell receptor beta chains reported below all come from one sample, sequenced in a study of cytomegalovirus exposure and HLA in healthy donors. The PCR ran on 60 Vbeta and 13 Jbeta primers. Using immunoSEQ multiplex PCR, the repertoire was profiled, and TCRdb retains in-frame clones only, with some absent. The sample has around 90,000 clones, 70% to 80% seen once; the top ten hold less than 3.5%. The sequenced material came from PBMCs. These receptors came from a male donor in good health and CMV-seropositive.

In this sample, this clone turned up a few times. CDR3 protein: CASSDHQYEQYF. The CDR3 nucleotides read TGTGCCAGCAGTGATCACCAGTACGAGCAGTACTTC. This sequence joins TRBV6-4 and TRBJ2-7; no reliable D call. The length of the CDR3 is 12 residues. Germline CDR1 and CDR2: MRHNA and SNTAGT. The V gene lost 3 bases and the J gene lost 4 bases, with 7 bases spanning the gap.

A single count supports this clone. V usage is TRBV7-8 and J usage is TRBJ2-5, with 15 bases matching TRBD2. Germline loops: CDR1 SGHVS, CDR2 FQNEAQ. V shed 3 bases and J 0 bases; nucleotides not matched to a gene: 5. The CDR3 totals 18 residues. The CDR3 DNA reads as TGTGCCAGCAGCTTGGGACTAGCGGGGGGAACATACCAAGAGACCCAGTACTTC. Its translation: CASSLGLAGGTYQETQYF.

This clone was counted between two and nine times. The rearrangement uses TRBV19 and TRBJ1-3, with D possibly being TRBD1 (6 bases). V was trimmed by 4 bases and J by 0 bases, leaving 10 bases between them. Germline CDR1 and CDR2: LNHDA and SQIVND (reference sequence). The CDR3 runs to 15 residues. The CDR3 nucleotides read TGTGCCAGTAGTAATACAGGGAACTCTGGAAACACCATATATTTT. Encoded protein: CASSNTGNSGNTIYF.

This chain links TRBV4-1 with TRBJ2-7; 11 positions match TRBD2. CDR1 is MGHRA, CDR2 YSYEKL, per germline. The CDR3 is 15 residues long. Trimming cost V 2 bases and J 2 bases; bases outside gene matches: 2. The CDR3 nucleotides read TGCGCCAGCAGCCAAAATAGCGGGGGGGCCTACGAGCAGTACTTC. This gives the protein CASSQNSGGAYEQYF.

In this sample, this clone turned up a few times. V gene TRBV28 combines with J gene TRBJ1-2, with 8 bases identical to TRBD1. The V gene end was trimmed by 4 bases and the J gene end by 4 bases; junction bases not matched to a gene: 11. The germline V gene encodes CDR1 MDHEN and CDR2 SYDVKM. The length of the CDR3 is 16 residues. The CDR3 DNA sequence: TGTGCCAGCAGTTGGAAGGACAGGGTACTGGTCTATGGCTACACCTTC. Its protein is CASSWKDRVLVYGYTF.

This clone was seen only once. This rearrangement joins TRBV5-4 to TRBJ2-5; a weak D match, TRBD1 (6 bases). Germline assignment: CDR1 SGHNT and CDR2 YYREEE (reference sequence). The CDR3 covers 14 residues. V was trimmed by 4 bases and J by 5 bases, leaving 15 bases between them. CDR3 nucleotide sequence: TGTGCCAGCAGCCTGAGGGGGTTCGGGGAGACCCAGTACTTC. Translating it yields CASSLRGFGETQYF.

The chain uses TRBV9 and TRBJ2-5; maybe TRBD1 (7 bases). With 2 bases removed from V and 1 base from J, the gap between germline ends came to 18 bases. This CDR3 has 17 residues. Germline V gene lookup returns CDR1 SGDLS and CDR2 YYNGEE. The chain's CDR3 is CASSVSLPGGGQETQYF. The CDR3 bases are TGTGCCAGCAGCGTTAGTCTCCCAGGGGGAGGCCAAGAGACCCAGTACTTC.

On this clone itself: A junction boundary mismatches the germline segment, possibly from a read error. The rearrangement links TRBV5-1 to TRBJ1-1, with 7 bases lining up with TRBD1. This CDR3 has 15 amino acids. From germline, CDR1 is SGHRS and CDR2 YFSETQ. In DNA, the CDR3 is TGCGCCAGCAGCTTGTACAGGGGTACGAACGCTGAAGCTTTCTTT. Its protein is CASSLYRGTNAEAFF.

J is TRBJ2-1 and V is TRBV6-5, with 9 bases fitting TRBD1. There are 15 residues in the CDR3. CDR1 and CDR2 (germline): MNHEY, SVGAGI. The ends lost 4 bases at V and 4 bases at J; junction bases unmatched: 5. CDR3 in amino acids: CASSSGTGTYNEQFF. In DNA form, the CDR3 reads TGTGCCAGCAGTTCCGGGACAGGGACGTACAATGAGCAGTTCTTC.

The rearrangement uses TRBV2 and TRBJ1-6, with D perhaps TRBD1 (5 bases). Trimming stripped 1 base from V and 6 bases from J, with 13 bases between. CDR3 length equals 16 residues. CDR1 and CDR2 (germline): SNHLY, FYNNEI. The CDR3 DNA follows: TGTGCCAGCAGTGAAGTGGCAGGGTTACTTAATTCACCCCTCCACTTT. Translation gives CASSEVAGLLNSPLHF.

The chain recombines TRBV5-1 with TRBJ2-6; 7 bases fit TRBD1. Germline loops: CDR1 SGHRS, CDR2 YFSETQ. The CDR3 length is 14 residues. Losses at the gene ends were 9 bases for V and 2 bases for J; bases not matched to a gene: 5. CDR3 in DNA: TGCGCCACCTCAGGGGGTGCTGGGGCCAACGTCCTGACTTTC. Protein: CATSGGAGANVLTF.

This chain links TRBV6-1 with TRBJ1-3; 7 bases align to TRBD1. CDR1 and CDR2 from the germline V gene are MNHNS and SASEGT. There are 15 residues in the CDR3. The junction had 5 bases not matched to a gene; V was cut back by 6 bases and J by 0 bases. CDR3 region: CASSADRVSGNTIYF. DNA for the CDR3: TGTGCCAGCAGCGCCGACAGGGTCTCTGGAAACACCATATATTTT.

The CDR3 protein is CASSVASGEYEQYF. As DNA, the CDR3 is TGTGCCAGCAGCGTAGCTAGCGGGGAGTACGAGCAGTACTTC. The genes are TRBV9 and TRBJ2-5; 9 positions match TRBD2. The J call may be wrong; the DNA end is better matched by TRBJ2-7. This CDR3 has 14 amino acids. Germline loops: CDR1 SGDLS, CDR2 YYNGEE.

V and J are TRBV5-6 and TRBJ1-1; D is uncertain. CDR1 SGHDT and CDR2 YYEEEE come from the germline V gene. The CDR3 spans 15 residues. The V end lost 7 bases, the J end lost 0 bases, and 16 bases lay between the germline ends. The CDR3 DNA sequence: TGTGCCAGCCACTTCCGGGAACTAATGAACACTGAAGCTTTCTTT. This translates into CASHFRELMNTEAFF.

The gene calls are TRBV4-1 and TRBJ1-1; the D is unclear. V was pared by 0 bases and J by 0 bases, with 8 bases between. Germline CDR1 MGHRA, CDR2 YSYEKL. The CDR3 extends over 15 amino acids. CDR3 in amino acids: CASSQEVVMNTEAFF. CDR3 sequence (DNA): TGCGCCAGCAGCCAAGAAGTAGTTATGAACACTGAAGCTTTCTTT.

The table lists this clone with a few counts. The chain recombines TRBV4-1 with TRBJ1-4; D is uncertain. Germline-derived CDR1 and CDR2 are MGHRA and YSYEKL. The V end was cut by 2 bases, the J end by 6 bases, with 10 bases between. There are 14 residues in the CDR3. The chain's CDR3 is CASSQLGAHEKLFF. The DNA for the CDR3 is TGCGCCAGCAGCCAATTGGGAGCACATGAAAAACTGTTTTTT.

The rearrangement joins TRBV5-1 to TRBJ2-3; no clear D gene. There are 15 residues in the CDR3. Per the germline V gene, CDR1 is SGHRS and CDR2 is YFSETQ. Trimming stripped 2 bases from V and 0 bases from J, with 10 bases between. The CDR3 reads CASSFKEHSTDTQYF. CDR3 nucleotides: TGCGCCAGCAGCTTCAAAGAGCATAGCACAGATACGCAGTATTTT.

The V gene is TRBV30, the J gene TRBJ2-3; 9 positions agree with TRBD1. Trimming took 2 bases from V and 3 from J; bases not matched to a gene: 6. Germline V CDR1 and CDR2: GTSNPN, SVGIG (reference sequence). CDR3 length: 15 residues. As DNA, the CDR3 is TGTGCCTGGAGTCAACAGGGGGCTTGGACAGATACGCAGTATTTT. Its translation is CAWSQQGAWTDTQYF.

This clone has just one count. The rearrangement joins TRBV7-9 to TRBJ2-7; possibly TRBD2 for D (6 bases). Germline V gives CDR1 SEHNR, CDR2 FQNEAQ (reference sequence). Trimming took 5 bases from V and 3 from J, leaving 11 bases between them. The CDR3 covers 13 residues. The CDR3 sequence is CASSPGSGYEQYF. CDR3 nucleotides: TGTGCCAGCAGCCCCGGGAGTGGCTACGAGCAGTACTTC.

The chain is built from TRBV5-4 and TRBJ1-1, with 10 bases lining up with TRBD1. The CDR3 runs 17 residues. V was pared by 4 bases and J by 1 base, with 10 bases of the junction left unmatched. Germline V CDR1 and CDR2: SGHNT, YYREEE (reference sequence). Here the CDR3 reads CASSGRDRGRTNTEAFF. The DNA for the CDR3 is TGTGCCAGCAGCGGAAGGGACAGGGGAAGAACGAACACTGAAGCTTTCTTT.

The V call is TRBV2, the J call TRBJ1-4; 10 bases line up with TRBD1. Germline lookup yields CDR1 SNHLY and CDR2 FYNNEI. J gave up 7 bases and V 4 bases, and 3 bases lay outside the gene matches. The CDR3 sequence is 14 residues long. CDR3 sequence (DNA): TGTGCCAGCAGTGGACAGGGGGCGCGTGAAAAACTGTTTTTT. Its protein product is CASSGQGAREKLFF.